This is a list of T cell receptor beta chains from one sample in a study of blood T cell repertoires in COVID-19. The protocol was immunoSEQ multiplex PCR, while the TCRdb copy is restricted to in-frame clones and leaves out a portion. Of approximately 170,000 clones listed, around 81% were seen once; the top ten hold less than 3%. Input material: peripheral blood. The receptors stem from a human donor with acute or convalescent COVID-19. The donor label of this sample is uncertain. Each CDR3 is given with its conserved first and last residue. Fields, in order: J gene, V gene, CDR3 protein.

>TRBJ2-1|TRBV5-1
CASSLGGTGGNEQFF
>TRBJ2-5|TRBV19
CASSGAPAGAQYF
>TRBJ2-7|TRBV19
CASRPGQGSREQYF
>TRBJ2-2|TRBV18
CASSQTSGKNTGELFF
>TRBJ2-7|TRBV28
CASTLAGRGGSYEQYF
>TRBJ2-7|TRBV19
CASGRGSGGRNEQYF
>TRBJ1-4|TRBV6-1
CASSERVGGTGNEKLFF
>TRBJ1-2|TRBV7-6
CASSLVEGLGVGYTF
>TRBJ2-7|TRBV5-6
CASSFGTNYEQYF
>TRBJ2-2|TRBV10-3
CATWDISNTGELFF
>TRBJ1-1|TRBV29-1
CSAGRGMNTEAFF
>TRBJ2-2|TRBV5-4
CASSSGLAGPSGELFF
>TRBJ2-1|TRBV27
CASSLRGSGGHNEQFF
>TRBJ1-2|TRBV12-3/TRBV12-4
CASTQMGGRYTF
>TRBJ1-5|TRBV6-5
CASSYGQNSNQPQHF
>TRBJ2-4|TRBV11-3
CASSLGPFNIQYF
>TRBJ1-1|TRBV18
CASSPPRGEGNTEAFF
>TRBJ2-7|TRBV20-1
CSASLWTDEQYF
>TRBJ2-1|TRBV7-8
CASSQVHRSSYNEQFF
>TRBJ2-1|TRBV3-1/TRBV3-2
CASSQTGGRYNEQFF
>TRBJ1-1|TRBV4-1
CASSLPDRADTEAFF
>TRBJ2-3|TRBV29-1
CSVGVNSDTQYF
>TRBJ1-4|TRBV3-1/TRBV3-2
CASSRQTATNEKLFF
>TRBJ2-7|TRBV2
CASSGDRSSYEQYF
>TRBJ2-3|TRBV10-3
CAISERGLVNKDTQYF
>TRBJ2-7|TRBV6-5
CASSIQGASSEQYF
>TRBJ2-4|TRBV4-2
CASSRDRGENIQYF
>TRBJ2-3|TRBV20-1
CSPAQDTQYF
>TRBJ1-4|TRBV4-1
CASSQAGTAIGEKLFF
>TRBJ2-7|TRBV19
CASSIALAKPSYEQYF
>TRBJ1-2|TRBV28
CASSLTSQGNYGYTF
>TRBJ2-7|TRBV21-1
CASSGRAIHLGEQYF
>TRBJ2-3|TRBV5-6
CASSRQGADTQYF
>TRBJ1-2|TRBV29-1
CSVEVPGRASGYTF
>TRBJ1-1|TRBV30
CAWGQGKDTEAFF
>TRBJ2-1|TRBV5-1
CASSLGPAGTTYNEQFF
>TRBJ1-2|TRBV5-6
CASSPVSFRTNYGYTF
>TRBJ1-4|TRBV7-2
CASSLGGSGPTNEKLFF
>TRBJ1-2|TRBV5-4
CASSPQGQGADGYTF
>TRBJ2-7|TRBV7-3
CASSLARVRYF
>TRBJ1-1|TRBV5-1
CASSLGGPNTEAFF
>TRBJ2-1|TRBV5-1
CASSWGGGSYNEQFF
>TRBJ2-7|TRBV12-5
CASGPRGGTYEQYF
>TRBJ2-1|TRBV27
CASSPSGAYNEQFF
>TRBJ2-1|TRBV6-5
CASSYARTGGRNEQFF
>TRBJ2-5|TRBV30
CAWSVHLTGGRETQYF
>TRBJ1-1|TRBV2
CASSGLMNTEAFF
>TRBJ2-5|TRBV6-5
CATKRGQETQYF
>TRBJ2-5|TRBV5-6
CASSLVGTSLAQYF
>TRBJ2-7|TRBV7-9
CASSPWGGRAHEQYF
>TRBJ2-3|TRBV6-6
CASSPVSGGAADTQYF
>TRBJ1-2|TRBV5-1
CASTSTGSGATYGYTF
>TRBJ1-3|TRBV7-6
CASSSGGGNTIYF
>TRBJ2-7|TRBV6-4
CASSVQGAGEQYF